This T cell receptor (beta chain) was identified during a study of blood T cell repertoires in COVID-19. Whole-study context: The origin of the acute and convalescent COVID-19 samples was the United States, Italy and Spain. From T cells, B-cell-depleted T cells, or PBMCs came the material, which was cDNA or gDNA.

The CDR3 contains 11 residues. The germline V gene encodes CDR1 LGHDT and CDR2 YNNKEL (reference sequence). The V end lost 1 base, the J end lost 7 bases, and 5 bases lay between the germline ends. This clone is a singleton in its sample. Original handling: Amplification of reference gene primers provided the estimated nucleated cell counts. The protocol was immunoSEQ multiplex PCR, while the TCRdb copy is restricted to in-frame clones and leaves out a portion. From that table come the V and J calls and clone size; the DNA was used to work out D and trimming. This table has roughly 60,000 clones, about nine tenths appearing once.

Sample: peripheral blood. V and J are TRBV3-1 (or the pseudogene TRBV3-2) and TRBJ2-7; no firm D call. The TCR comes from a woman of 80 years or more with active COVID-19. CDR3 coding DNA: TGTGCCAGCAGCCAAGGAGTTGAGCAGTACTTC. Amino acid sequence: CASSQGVEQYF.